The 16 T cell receptor beta chains listed next were all sequenced from one sample in a study of blood T cell repertoires in COVID-19. Method: immunoSEQ multiplex PCR; TCRdb's copy keeps in-frame clones and lacks some. The data contain about 300,000 clones, roughly 89% of them singletons. The sample taken for sequencing was peripheral blood. The receptors here all came from a man aged 40-49 years with acute or convalescent COVID-19.

The chain carries TRBV6-5 and TRBJ1-2, with D possibly being TRBD1 (5 bases). Germline CDR1 is MNHEY and CDR2 is SVGAGI. V lost 1 base to trimming and J lost 7 bases, with 13 bases between them. CDR3 length: 14 residues. The CDR3 here is CASSYLGGVAGYTF. In nucleotides, the CDR3 is TGTGCCAGCAGTTACTTGGGGGGTGTGGCTGGCTACACCTTC.

The CDR3 sequence is CSAGEGEPQHF. In DNA form, the CDR3 reads TGCAGTGCCGGGGAGGGGGAGCCCCAGCATTTT. The rearrangement uses TRBV20-1 and TRBJ1-5; possible D gene TRBD1, 6 bases. This CDR3 spans 11 amino acids. Looked up from germline, CDR1 is DFQATT and CDR2 is SNEGSKA (reference sequence). Trimming took 6 bases from V and 8 from J, leaving 11 bases between them.

This sequence joins TRBV4-1 and TRBJ1-5; no firm D call. This CDR3 is 16 amino acids long. Trimming stripped 0 bases from V and 3 bases from J, with 12 bases between. Germline CDR1 and CDR2: MGHRA and YSYEKL. The CDR3 is CASSQDPRGFNQPQHF. CDR3 nucleotides: TGCGCCAGCAGCCAAGATCCCCGCGGATTCAATCAGCCCCAGCATTTT.

This chain joins TRBV18 and TRBJ2-2; 7 nucleotides align to TRBD1. CDR1 and CDR2 from the germline V gene are KGHSH and LQKENI. After removal of 6 bases from V and 7 bases from J, the junction contained 8 bases not matched to a gene. The CDR3 runs 14 residues. CDR3 region: CASSRATGFGELFF. For the CDR3, the DNA is TGTGCCAGCTCGCGCGCGACAGGGTTCGGGGAGCTGTTTTTT.

The V call is TRBV6-2 or TRBV6-3, the J call TRBJ2-7; tentatively, D is TRBD1 (6 bases). The CDR3 extends over 14 amino acids. V dropped 2 bases and J dropped 5 bases, with 13 bases sitting between them. Germline V gives CDR1 MNHEY, CDR2 SVGEGT. The CDR3 reads CASSYAGTTNEQYF. The CDR3 DNA sequence: TGTGCCAGCAGTTACGCCGGGACAACTAACGAGCAGTACTTC.

V gene TRBV27 combines with J gene TRBJ2-7; D may be TRBD2 (6 bases). The CDR3 spans 15 residues. Trimming shortened V by 5 bases and J by 2 bases, and 16 bases separated the two germline ends. Germline-derived CDR1 and CDR2 are MNHEY and SMNVEV (reference sequence). CDR3 region: CASSRRDGGPYEQYF. DNA of the CDR3: TGTGCCAGCAGTCGGAGGGACGGCGGGCCCTACGAGCAGTACTTC.

The chain has TRBV5-1 and TRBJ2-3, with 13 nucleotides matching TRBD2. Trimming cost V 0 bases and J 4 bases; bases outside gene matches: 5. CDR1 and CDR2 from the germline V gene are SGHRS and YFSETQ. The CDR3 consists of 17 residues. The CDR3 coding sequence is TGCGCCAGCAGCTTGGGCGTACTAGCGGGAGGGGCAGATACGCAGTATTTT. Translating gives CASSLGVLAGGADTQYF.

CDR3 sequence reads: CASSQDPSAWDSEVRFF. The CDR3 DNA sequence: TGTGCCAGCAGCCAAGATCCGTCTGCCTGGGACAGCGAGGTGAGGTTCTTC. The chain combines TRBV4-2 with TRBJ2-1, with TRBD1 matching over 7 bases. The germline CDR1 and CDR2 sequences are LGHNA and YNFKEQ. This CDR3 region has 17 residues. Unmatched junction bases numbered 20, after V lost 0 bases and J lost 15 bases.

This clone was seen just once. This chain links TRBV14 with TRBJ1-3; TRBD1 is a possible D gene (5 bases). The V and J ends lost 4 bases and 4 bases respectively, with 14 bases between them. This CDR3 region has 15 residues. From germline, CDR1 is SGHDN and CDR2 FVKESK. CDR3 in amino acids: CASSPRAGLGNTIYF. CDR3 nucleotide sequence: TGTGCCAGCAGCCCTAGGGCAGGGTTGGGAAACACCATATATTTT.

The chain couples TRBV11-2 to TRBJ1-4, with D unclear. Germline CDR1 SGHAT, CDR2 FQNNGV. The CDR3 length is 14 residues. V was pared by 1 base and J by 3 bases, with 6 bases between. The CDR3 DNA reads as TGTGCCAGCAGCTTAGTCGGTTCTAATGAAAAACTGTTTTTT. Amino acids: CASSLVGSNEKLFF.

The chain couples TRBV10-1 to TRBJ2-5; D is possibly TRBD2 (6 bases). Trimming removed 4 bases from V and 2 bases from J, with 14 bases in between. Germline CDR1 is WNHNN and CDR2 is SYGVQD (reference sequence). The length of the CDR3 is 15 residues. CDR3 residues: CASSGPTGGQETQYF. The CDR3 DNA reads as TGCGCCAGCAGTGGACCAACTGGGGGGCAAGAGACCCAGTACTTC.

The rearrangement joins TRBV6-1 to TRBJ1-2, with D possibly matching TRBD1 (6 bases). The CDR3 covers 13 residues. Deletions cut 1 base from V and 8 bases from J, with 11 bases between. Germline CDR1 MNHNS, CDR2 SASEGT. The DNA of the CDR3 is TGTGCCAGCAGTGAAGGACAGGTGATAGGCTACACCTTC. It codes for CASSEGQVIGYTF.

This clone has a handful of counts. The chain employs TRBV5-6 and TRBJ1-6; TRBD1 agrees at 8 bases. Germline V lookup: CDR1 SGHDT, CDR2 YYEEEE. J was trimmed by 10 bases and V by 2 bases; bases with no gene match: 5. CDR3 size: 14 residues. The CDR3 sequence is CASSFGQGESPLHF. CDR3 sequence (DNA): TGTGCCAGCAGCTTCGGACAGGGCGAATCACCCCTCCACTTT.

The chain has TRBV6-5 and TRBJ1-2, with 9 positions matching TRBD1. This CDR3 contains 15 residues. Losses at the gene ends were 0 bases for V and 7 bases for J; bases not matched to a gene: 6. Germline V gene sequence: CDR1 MNHEY, CDR2 SVGAGI. CDR3 DNA: TGTGCCAGCAGTTACTCGGGGGGACAGGGCGGTGGCTACACCTTC. This codes for CASSYSGGQGGGYTF.

The rearrangement joins TRBV7-6 to TRBJ2-1; 7 positions agree with TRBD2. The CDR3 runs to 17 residues. Germline values: CDR1 SGHVS, CDR2 FNYEAQ. Trimming removed 1 base from V and 3 bases from J; junction bases left unmatched: 9. CDR3 in DNA: TGTGCCAGCAGCTTAGTGCCCAACGGGGGGAACTACAATGAGCAGTTCTTC. Protein product: CASSLVPNGGNYNEQFF. The variable domain in full, with the rest retrieved from reference TRBV7-6 and TRBJ2-1, is GAGVSQSPRYKVTKRGQDVALRCDPISGHVSLYWYRQALGQGPEFLTYFNYEAQQDKSGLPNDRFSAERPEGSISTLTIQRTEQRDSAMYRCASSLVPNGGNYNEQFFGPGTRLTVL.

The rearrangement joins TRBV5-1 to TRBJ2-7, with 12 positions matching TRBD2. The CDR3 has 15 residues. Germline lookup yields CDR1 SGHRS and CDR2 YFSETQ. Unmatched junction bases numbered 9, after V lost 5 bases and J lost 6 bases. In DNA, the CDR3 is TGCGCCAGCAGGAAGTCTAGCGGGGGGGAGATCGAGCAGTACTTC. Protein sequence: CASRKSSGGEIEQYF.